These T cell receptor beta chains were read from a single sample in a study of cytomegalovirus exposure and HLA in healthy donors. Data came from immunoSEQ multiplex PCR; TCRdb stores just in-frame clones and leaves some out. This sample has some 140,000 clones, with roughly 86% found just once. Sequenced material: PBMCs. The receptors originated from a human donor in good health. Both conserved end residues are part of each CDR3. D genes are given only for firm matches. Size is omitted from some rows. Given values are once, few, many or a class for expanded clones.

v_gene,j_gene,abundance,d_gene,CDR3aa,CDR3nt
TRBV28,TRBJ2-5,NA,TRBD1,CASNPRGQYQETQYF,TGTGCCAGCAACCCGAGGGGACAGTACCAAGAGACCCAGTACTTC
TRBV6-5,TRBJ2-7,NA,TRBD1,CASSYRDQGDYEQYF,TGTGCCAGCAGTTACCGGGACCAGGGGGACTACGAGCAGTACTTC
TRBV27,TRBJ1-5,NA,NA,CASSLSIGGNQPQHF,TGTGCCAGCAGTTTATCGATAGGCGGAAATCAGCCCCAGCATTTT
TRBV14,TRBJ2-2,once,NA,CASSQTGTTNTGELFF,TGTGCCAGCAGCCAAACCGGGACAACGAACACCGGGGAGCTGTTTTTT
TRBV5-1,TRBJ2-7,NA,NA,CASSLESSYEQYF,TGCGCCAGCAGCTTGGAGAGCTCCTACGAGCAGTACTTC
TRBV9,TRBJ2-7,once,TRBD2,CASSVYSGTSGPRGPYEQYF,TGTGCCAGCAGCGTCTATTCCGGGACTAGCGGGCCAAGGGGGCCCTACGAGCAGTACTTC
TRBV15,TRBJ1-6,NA,TRBD1,CATSKWTGDSPLHF,TGTGCCACCAGCAAATGGACAGGGGATTCACCCCTCCACTTT
TRBV10-3,TRBJ1-5,NA,NA,CAISEEKFSNQPQHF,TGTGCCATCAGTGAAGAGAAGTTCAGCAATCAGCCCCAGCATTTT
TRBV4-2,TRBJ2-7,NA,NA,CASSQPGVRRSPEQYF,TGTGCCAGCAGCCAACCAGGGGTCCGGCGTTCACCCGAGCAGTACTTC
TRBV6-6,TRBJ1-1,NA,NA,CASSQGGYTEAFF,TGTGCCAGCAGTCAAGGGGGATACACTGAAGCTTTCTTT
TRBV15,TRBJ1-5,NA,TRBD1,CATSRGTGAHNQPQHF,TGTGCCACCAGCAGGGGGACAGGGGCCCACAATCAGCCCCAGCATTTT
TRBV6-1,TRBJ2-3,NA,TRBD2,CASRGLAGSTDTQYF,TGTGCCAGCAGGGGACTAGCGGGAAGCACAGATACGCAGTATTTT
TRBV5-4,TRBJ2-1,NA,TRBD2,CASSLKTSGMGSSYNEQFF,TGTGCCAGCAGCTTAAAGACTAGCGGGATGGGTTCCTCCTACAATGAGCAGTTCTTC
TRBV7-8,TRBJ2-1,NA,NA,CASSPSPYNEQFF,TGTGCCAGCAGCCCAAGCCCCTACAATGAGCAGTTCTTC
TRBV9,TRBJ2-3,NA,NA,CASSVSATTDTQYF,TGTGCCAGCAGCGTATCTGCTACCACAGATACGCAGTATTTT
TRBV9,TRBJ2-3,NA,NA,CASSVRGIMTDTQYF,TGTGCCAGCAGCGTACGGGGGATTATGACAGATACGCAGTATTTT
TRBV28,TRBJ1-1,NA,NA,CASSWRSTEAFF,TGTGCCAGCAGCTGGAGGAGCACTGAAGCTTTCTTT
TRBV15,TRBJ1-1,NA,NA,CATSKGATGKNTEAFF,TGTGCCACCAGCAAAGGAGCCACAGGGAAGAACACTGAAGCTTTCTTT
TRBV4-1,TRBJ2-3,NA,NA,CASSKGADTQYF,TGCGCCAGCAGTAAAGGGGCCGATACGCAGTATTTT
TRBV13,TRBJ1-2,NA,TRBD1,CASSTKPGQGANRGYTF,TGTGCCAGCAGCACAAAGCCGGGACAGGGGGCAAATAGGGGCTACACCTTC
TRBV6-1,TRBJ1-1,NA,TRBD1,CASSAGTGNTEAFF,TGTGCCAGCAGTGCCGGGACAGGGAACACTGAAGCTTTCTTT
TRBV4-1,TRBJ2-7,NA,TRBD2,CASSLTSGNSYEQYF,TGCGCCAGCAGCCTAACTAGCGGGAACTCCTACGAGCAGTACTTC
TRBV4-1,TRBJ2-1,NA,NA,CASSHTGAGVAGPNSYNEQFF,TGCGCCAGCAGCCACACGGGGGCTGGTGTAGCGGGCCCGAACTCCTACAATGAGCAGTTCTTC